This TCR beta chain comes out of a study of Graves' ophthalmopathy and Graves' hyperthyroidism (dated by TCRdb to 2017 to 2018). For the study in its entirety: Peripheral blood was collected before any treatment was given, at the time of initial diagnosis. TCR beta repertoire signatures were used to distinguish Graves' ophthalmopathy from Graves' hyperthyroidism and to predict progression to ophthalmopathy. In total, under 150 blood samples were TCR-sequenced: approximately 42 ophthalmopathy, approximately 75 hyperthyroidism and about 17 hyperthyroidism-to-ophthalmopathy patients. To explore V-J signatures that separate ophthalmopathy from hyperthyroidism, a discovery set of about a hundred patients was enrolled, consisting of more than 40 with ophthalmopathy and about 60 with stable hyperthyroidism. For independent validation, a separate cohort was made up of some 18 hyperthyroidism patients plus 17 patients who later progressed from hyperthyroidism to ophthalmopathy. In more than five hyperthyroidism patients, T-cell repertoires of thyroid tissue and blood were compared. Once sampling was done, hyperthyroidism patients were given methimazole at a starting dose of 30 mg daily, while ophthalmopathy patients were given high-dose intravenous methylprednisolone. The roughly 99 discovery patients were divided at random into training and test sets in a 7:3 ratio.

The table lists this clonotype with many counts. Its target antigen remains unknown. Base-call qualities are not available, and no considerably larger clone is one nucleotide away. Hyperthyroidism was considered stable if no progression to ophthalmopathy occurred within 18 months of follow-up. Hyperthyroidism patients were newly diagnosed, were aged 18 to 65 years, and had a disease duration under 2 months. Patients with other autoimmune diseases, uncontrolled infections, pregnancy or lactation were excluded. Diagnosis was based on clinical symptoms, serum thyroxine, TRAb, thyroid ultrasound and orbital computed tomography. Using Ficoll-Paque density gradient centrifugation, PBMCs were isolated from 9 to 10 ml of fresh peripheral blood. Total RNA was extracted using Trizol reagent, and RNA quality was checked on an Agilent 2100 Bioanalyzer. The germline V gene provides CDR1 SGDLS and CDR2 YYNGEE. The CDR3 runs 14 amino acids, cysteine and phenylalanine included. The retained sequence is limited to the CDR3, 42 bases, with the frame set at the first base. V and J are truncated by 3 bases and 3 bases respectively, leaving an intervening sequence of 12 bases.

For repertoire sequencing, the TCR beta CDR3 regions were amplified from RNA transcripts. The first round of RT-PCR was done with HTBI primers and the Qiagen OneStep RT-PCR kit, and was followed by a second round of multiplex PCR, then size selection and purification. Libraries were sequenced on an Illumina HiSeq2000 using paired-end 100 bp reads. On the authors' methods: Reads were processed with SOAPnuke, discarding reads with adapters, uncalled bases, mean Phred below 15, or no exact constant-primer or identifier match. COPE v1.2.5 was used to merge the high-quality paired reads. Unique nucleotide sequences were defined as clonotypes and aligned to IMGT TRB V, D and J references using MiTCR v1.1. The analysis was limited to V-J combinations with a frequency above 0.0001, which together covered about 99% of repertoires. For each V-J combination, a TCR clonal expansion and chaos score was defined as F50 clonal expansion divided by the chaos observed in the TCRdist matrix. Welch's t-statistics and random forest were used to reduce the features to roughly 14 V-J combinations, which were then used as input to a naive Bayes classifier. Thyroid-blood repertoire similarity was quantified with the Morisita-Horn index. TCRdb handled the public reads itself, with Q25 trimming in fastp and clone calling in MiXCR, and kept productive beta chains. CDR3 protein sequences are deduplicated, and each keeps its most common genes and DNA. The V and J calls shown here were made by TCRdb, not taken from the authors' results. Within this sample are hundreds of thousands of distinct CDR3 sequences, with under 25% of them counted one time only. Roughly 3.2% of the sample belongs to the ten largest clones.

Here is what the overall study found, with its caveats: In validation, the model predicted ophthalmopathy progression with about 70% sensitivity and about 73% specificity; approximately 12 predicted patients were CT-confirmed with GO in a median of around 6 months. No statistical method was used to set the sample size in advance, and the investigators knew which group each participant was assigned to. In cross-validation, the 13-signature model distinguished ophthalmopathy from stable hyperthyroidism with 87.88% sensitivity and about 81% specificity, while in the test set the corresponding values were about 80% and 75%. Most of the expanded thyroid clonotypes with a frequency above 0.001 were also detected in blood, and it was suggested that the thyroid immune response may be reflected by blood repertoires.

Recombination linked TRBV9 to TRBJ1-1; the D gene cannot be resolved reliably. The material sequenced was peripheral blood. The source is a woman aged 18-35 years with stable Graves' hyperthyroidism. Donor details come from another sample of the same person, matched by shared clones. This receptor carries the CDR3 CASSASGSDTEAFF. The nucleotides are TGTGCCAGCAGCGCCTCGGGGAGCGACACTGAAGCTTTCTTT.